Listed below are T cell receptor beta chains from one sample, sequenced in a study of cytomegalovirus exposure and HLA in healthy donors. Libraries were prepared by immunoSEQ multiplex PCR; TCRdb keeps only in-frame clonotypes and omits some of them. This sample has about 140,000 clones, with roughly 83% found just once. Sequences were obtained from PBMCs. Source of these receptors: a female donor in good health and CMV-seronegative. Each CDR3 is given with its conserved first and last residue. The D gene is left open where the match is weak. The listing skips clone size in some rows; elsewhere it reads once, few, many or a size class.

d_gene,len,v_gene,abundance,j_gene,CDR3nt,CDR3aa
.,15,TRBV10-3,.,TRBJ2-1,TGTGCCATCAGTGAGGAGAACAGCGGGTACAATGAGCAGTTCTTC,CAISEENSGYNEQFF
.,14,TRBV4-1,.,TRBJ1-2,TGCGCCAGCAGCCAAGAAACTCCAGGGTATGGCTACACCTTC,CASSQETPGYGYTF
.,13,TRBV5-1,few,TRBJ2-5,TGCGCCAGCAGCTTGGCTGACAAGAGCCTCCAGTACTTC,CASSLADKSLQYF
.,13,TRBV28,.,TRBJ2-1,TGTGCCAGCAGCCCCCCCACAGGTGATGAGCAGTTCTTC,CASSPPTGDEQFF
TRBD2,15,TRBV7-2,.,TRBJ2-5,TGTGCCAGCAGCTCCGACACTAGCGGGGGTGAGACCCAGTACTTC,CASSSDTSGGETQYF
TRBD2,16,TRBV7-9,.,TRBJ2-5,TGTGCCAGCAGCTTCCCTAGCGGGAGAATCAGAGAGACCCAGTACTTC,CASSFPSGRIRETQYF
TRBD1,16,TRBV7-2,.,TRBJ1-2,TGTGCCAGCAGCTCAGGATGGGGACAGGGGGAGTATGGCTACACCTTC,CASSSGWGQGEYGYTF
.,14,TRBV9,.,TRBJ2-5,TGTGCCAGCAGCGTTACTAGGCTAGGAGAGACCCAGTACTTC,CASSVTRLGETQYF
TRBD2,17,TRBV9,.,TRBJ2-7,TGTGCCAGCAGCCCTGGGACTAGCGGTACCTACCCCCTCGAGCAGTACTTC,CASSPGTSGTYPLEQYF
.,14,TRBV5-6,medium-sized,TRBJ2-1,TGTGCCAGCACAGGGAAAGGGGTCTACAATGAGCAGTTCTTC,CASTGKGVYNEQFF